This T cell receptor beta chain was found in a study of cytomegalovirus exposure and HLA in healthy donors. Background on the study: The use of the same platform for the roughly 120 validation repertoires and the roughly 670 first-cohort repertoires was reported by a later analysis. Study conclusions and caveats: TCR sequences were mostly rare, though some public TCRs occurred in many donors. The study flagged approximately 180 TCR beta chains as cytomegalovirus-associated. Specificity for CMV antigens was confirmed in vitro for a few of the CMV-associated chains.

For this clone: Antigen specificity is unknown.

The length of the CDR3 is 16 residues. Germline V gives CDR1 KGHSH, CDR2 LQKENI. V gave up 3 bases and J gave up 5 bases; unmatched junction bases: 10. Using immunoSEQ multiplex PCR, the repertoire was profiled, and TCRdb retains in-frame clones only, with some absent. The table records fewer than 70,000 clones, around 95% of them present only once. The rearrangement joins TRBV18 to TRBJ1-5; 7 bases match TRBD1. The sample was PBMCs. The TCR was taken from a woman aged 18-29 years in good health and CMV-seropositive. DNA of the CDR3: TGTGCCAGCTCACCTTCGACAGGGAACTACTATCAGCCCCAGCATTTT. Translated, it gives CASSPSTGNYYQPQHF.